These 32 T cell receptor beta chains were sequenced from one sample in a study of T-cell reconstitution after alpha-beta-depleted transplantation in children. Preparation of the TCRbeta library involved a method that used unique molecular identifiers. Using its own MiXCR run on the PCR reads, TCRdb lists one record per CDR3 protein. Among some 120,000 distinct CDR3 sequences listed, under 13% were seen once. The specimen was PBMCs, collected before TCRalphabeta/CD19-depleted stem cell transplant. Receptor source: a boy between 2 and 10 years old with acute lymphoblastic leukemia, due to receive a stem cell transplant.

V is TRBV19 and J is TRBJ2-1; possibly TRBD1 or TRBD2 for D (5 bases each). Germline V gene lookup returns CDR1 LNHDA and CDR2 SQIVND (reference sequence). The CDR3 loop spans 11 amino acids. V was shortened by 9 bases and J by 3 bases, with 6 bases between the two germline ends. The CDR3 spells CARGDYNEQFF. The CDR3 DNA reads as TGTGCCAGGGGGGACTACAATGAGCAGTTCTTC. The whole variable domain, remainder taken from reference TRBV19 and TRBJ2-1, is DGGITQSPKYLFRKEGQNVTLSCEQNLNHDAMYWYRQDPGQGLRLIYYSQIVNDFQKGDIAEGYSVSREKKESFPLTVTSAQKNPTAFYLCARGDYNEQFFGPGTRLTVL.

This clonotype has a count of ten or more. The chain joins TRBV27 to TRBJ2-3; TRBD2 might be the D (6 bases). The CDR3 loop spans 19 amino acids. The germline V gene has CDR1 MNHEY and CDR2 SMNVEV (reference sequence). Trimming took 1 base from V and 1 from J, leaving 21 bases between them. CDR3 sequence: CASSLYGARAGRGTDTQYF. For the CDR3, the DNA is TGTGCCAGCAGTTTATATGGGGCACGTGCGGGGCGAGGCACAGATACGCAGTATTTT.

This clonotype was seen a few times. The chain employs TRBV28 and TRBJ2-6, with TRBD2 matching 8 bases. This CDR3 has 16 amino acids. The V gene's germline CDR1 is MDHEN and CDR2 SYDVKM. J was trimmed by 3 bases and V by 8 bases; bases with no gene match: 9. The DNA of the CDR3 is TGTGCCAGCTGCCTGGCGGGGGGTGGTGGGGCCAACGTCCTGACTTTC. This codes for CASCLAGGGGANVLTF.

The sample holds many counts of this clonotype. The J gene is TRBJ2-1, the V gene TRBV5-1; D is unresolved. With 4 bases removed from V and 6 bases from J, the gap between germline ends came to 14 bases. The germline gives CDR1 SGHRS, CDR2 YFSETQ. The CDR3 covers 14 residues. CDR3 sequence reads: CASSTAPIPNEQFF. CDR3 coding DNA: TGCGCCAGCAGCACAGCGCCGATCCCCAATGAGCAGTTCTTC.

This clonotype was seen at least ten times. The J gene is TRBJ1-5, the V gene TRBV5-1; D gene ambiguous. The germline V gene has CDR1 SGHRS and CDR2 YFSETQ. CDR3 length: 13 amino acids. Between the trimmed V and J ends, which lost 4 bases and 5 bases, there was a span of 10 bases. CDR3 sequence: CASSLNGDQPQHF. CDR3 in DNA: TGCGCCAGCAGCCTCAATGGGGATCAGCCCCAGCATTTT.

The V gene is TRBV6-1, the J gene TRBJ2-2, with D perhaps TRBD1 or TRBD2 (5 bases each). Trimming left V 6 bases short and J 6 bases short, with 14 bases between. Germline CDR1 and CDR2: MNHNS and SASEGT. The CDR3 is 14 residues long. CDR3 region: CASRGPDMAGELFF. The CDR3 DNA reads TGTGCCAGCAGGGGACCCGATATGGCCGGGGAGCTGTTTTTT.

The chain is built from TRBV6-2 or TRBV6-3 and TRBJ1-5, with D maybe TRBD1 (5 bases). Per the germline V gene, CDR1 is MNHEY and CDR2 is SVGEGT. V lost 6 bases and J lost 3, with 15 bases in between. CDR3 length: 15 residues. The CDR3 DNA reads as TGTGCCAGCAGCAAACATGACGGGACCAATCAGCCCCAGCATTTT. It codes for CASSKHDGTNQPQHF.

The chain links TRBV20-1 to TRBJ1-1; TRBD1 might be the D (5 bases). The CDR3 covers 12 residues. From germline, CDR1 is DFQATT and CDR2 SNEGSKA (reference sequence). The CDR3 sequence is CSAGPQIEEAFF. The CDR3 DNA is TGCAGCGCGGGACCTCAAATTGAAGAAGCTTTCTTT.

This clonotype was seen only a few times. The genes are TRBV28 and TRBJ1-2; D unclear. The CDR3 is made up of 12 amino acids. Trimming left V 5 bases short and J 7 bases short, with 11 bases between. CDR1 is MDHEN, CDR2 SYDVKM, per germline. The CDR3 sequence: CASSTRLGGYTF. The CDR3 nucleotides are TGTGCCAGCAGTACCCGGTTGGGTGGCTACACCTTC.

The chain has TRBV11-3 and TRBJ2-2; D ambiguous. V was pared by 5 bases and J by 4 bases, with 17 bases between. Germline values: CDR1 SGHNT, CDR2 YENEEA. CDR3 size: 16 residues. The CDR3 DNA reads TGTGCCAGCAGCCCCAGGACGGCCCGCGGCACCGGGGAGCTGTTTTTT. Translation gives CASSPRTARGTGELFF.

This chain connects TRBV7-2 to TRBJ2-1, with TRBD2 identical over 13 bases. This CDR3 is built from 18 residues. With V trimmed by 5 bases and J by 0 bases, 7 bases remained unmatched. CDR1 SGHTA and CDR2 FQGNSA come from the germline V gene. CDR3: CASSRTSGSGPSYNEQFF. The CDR3 region has the DNA TGTGCCAGCAGCCGGACTAGCGGGAGTGGTCCCTCCTACAATGAGCAGTTCTTC.

J is TRBJ2-7 and V is TRBV29-1, with a possible D match to TRBD1 (6 bases). Germline-derived CDR1 and CDR2 are SQVTM and ANQGSEA. This CDR3 is 11 amino acids long. The V end was cut by 4 bases, the J end by 4 bases, with 8 bases between. DNA of the CDR3: TGCAGCGTTGCGACAGGTTACGAGCAGTACTTC. Its translation is CSVATGYEQYF.

V usage is TRBV9 and J usage is TRBJ2-2; 10 bases agree with TRBD2. The J segment lost 7 bases and the V segment lost 2 bases, leaving 8 bases of the junction unmatched. There are 16 residues in the CDR3. In germline, CDR1 is SGDLS, CDR2 YYNGEE. The CDR3 is CASSVDLAGVLGELFF. CDR3 sequence (DNA): TGTGCCAGCAGCGTCGATCTAGCGGGAGTACTCGGGGAGCTGTTTTTT.

This chain uses TRBV5-1 with TRBJ2-1, with D tentatively TRBD1 (5 bases). Germline values: CDR1 SGHRS, CDR2 YFSETQ. The CDR3 is 15 amino acids. The germline V and J ends were trimmed by 2 bases and 2 bases, with 11 bases remaining between them. CDR3 sequence: CASSFGQGPYNEQFF. The CDR3 region has the DNA TGCGCCAGCAGCTTTGGGCAGGGTCCCTACAATGAGCAGTTCTTC.

This clonotype was picked up many times. The chain employs TRBV5-1 and TRBJ2-3; the D call may be TRBD1 or TRBD2 (5 bases each). CDR1 is SGHRS, CDR2 YFSETQ, per germline. V lost 4 bases, J lost 3 bases, and 15 bases lay in between. The CDR3 runs 15 residues. CDR3: CASSGASTKTDTQYF. Here the CDR3 DNA reads TGCGCCAGCAGCGGGGCTAGCACTAAGACAGATACGCAGTATTTT.

This clonotype was seen only a few times. The genes are TRBV24-1 and TRBJ2-5; D is undetermined. Germline CDR1 KGHDR, CDR2 SFDVKD. CDR3 size: 13 residues. The V end lost 3 bases, the J end lost 6 bases, and 10 bases lay between the germline ends. The CDR3 loop is CATSDGTVKTQYF. CDR3 bases: TGTGCCACCAGTGATGGAACAGTTAAGACCCAGTACTTC.

This clonotype turned up a few times. CDR3 DNA sequence: TGCGCCAGCAGCTTGCATACACTCACGAACACCGGGGAGCTGTTTTTT. Translated: CASSLHTLTNTGELFF. The chain uses TRBV5-1 and TRBJ2-2; D gene uncertain. Germline CDR1 reads SGHRS; CDR2 reads YFSETQ. The CDR3 has 16 amino acids. With 1 base removed from V and 0 bases from J, the gap between germline ends came to 10 bases.

This sequence joins TRBV20-1 and TRBJ2-1; TRBD1 aligns across 8 bases. The CDR3 is 16 amino acids. The V and J ends lost 3 bases and 0 bases, in that order; junction bases with no gene match: 7. Germline CDR1 and CDR2: DFQATT and SNEGSKA (reference sequence). The CDR3 nucleotides are TGCAGTGCTAGTTCAGGGGGCAATACCTCCTACAATGAGCAGTTCTTC. As protein: CSASSGGNTSYNEQFF.

The V call is TRBV7-9, the J call TRBJ2-5; possible D gene TRBD1, 5 bases. Germline V lookup: CDR1 SEHNR, CDR2 FQNEAQ (reference sequence). V was clipped by 1 base and J by 1 base, with 7 bases between them. The CDR3 contains 14 residues. The CDR3 coding sequence is TGTGCCAGCAGCTTAGACAGGAGCCAAGAGACCCAGTACTTC. This codes for CASSLDRSQETQYF. Variable domain in full (rest from reference TRBV7-9 and TRBJ2-5): DTGVSQNPRHKITKRGQNVTFRCDPISEHNRLYWYRQTLGQGPEFLTYFQNEAQLEKSRLLSDRFSAERPKGSFSTLEIQRTEQGDSAMYLCASSLDRSQETQYFGPGTRLLVL.

This clonotype was seen more than once but under ten times. The V and J genes are TRBV28 and TRBJ1-2, with D uncertain. Germline CDR1 and CDR2: MDHEN and SYDVKM. V gave up 6 bases and J gave up 2 bases, with 1 base separating them. The CDR3 extends over 10 amino acids. The CDR3 loop is CASRNYGYTF. In DNA, the CDR3 is TGTGCCAGCAGGAACTATGGCTACACCTTC.

This clonotype was seen only a few times. The rearrangement joins TRBV20-1 to TRBJ2-1; TRBD2 is a possible D gene (5 bases). The CDR3 contains 13 residues. The germline CDR1 and CDR2 sequences are DFQATT and SNEGSKA (reference sequence). The germline V and J ends were trimmed by 3 bases and 0 bases, with 6 bases remaining between them. Here the CDR3 DNA reads TGCAGTGCTAGGACTACCTCCTACAATGAGCAGTTCTTC. Protein product: CSARTTSYNEQFF.

The chain joins TRBV7-2 to TRBJ2-1; D is possibly TRBD1 (5 bases). Per the germline V gene, CDR1 is SGHTA and CDR2 is FQGNSA. The CDR3 runs to 13 residues. With 1 base removed from V and 4 bases from J, the gap between germline ends came to 5 bases. CDR3 DNA: TGTGCCAGCAGCTTAGGACAGTACAATGAGCAGTTCTTC. It is translated as CASSLGQYNEQFF. The complete variable domain, with remaining parts taken from reference TRBV7-2 and TRBJ2-1, reads GAGVSQSPSNKVTEKGKDVELRCDPISGHTALYWYRQSLGQGLEFLIYFQGNSAPDKSGLPSDRFSAERTGGSVSTLTIQRTQQEDSAVYLCASSLGQYNEQFFGPGTRLTVL.

The chain uses TRBV5-1 and TRBJ2-1; a weak D match, TRBD2 (5 bases). There are 15 residues in the CDR3. Germline assignment: CDR1 SGHRS and CDR2 YFSETQ. The V gene lost 0 bases and the J gene lost 8 bases, with 15 bases spanning the gap. For the CDR3, the DNA is TGCGCCAGCAGCTTGGAACGGGCGGTGGGAGATGAGCAGTTCTTC. This sequence encodes CASSLERAVGDEQFF.

This chain connects TRBV5-1 to TRBJ1-1, with D perhaps matching TRBD1 (5 bases). The CDR3 covers 14 residues. CDR1 is SGHRS and CDR2 is YFSETQ in the germline V gene. V was trimmed by 2 bases and J by 1 base, leaving 9 bases between them. The CDR3 DNA reads as TGCGCCAGCAGCTTCTTACAGGCGAACACTGAAGCTTTCTTT. Translated: CASSFLQANTEAFF.

This clonotype was counted between two and nine times. CDR3 coding DNA: TGCAGTGCTAGGTCGGGGGCCAACACTGAAGCTTTCTTT. It encodes CSARSGANTEAFF. This sequence joins TRBV20-1 and TRBJ1-1; weak D call: TRBD1 (6 bases). V lost 3 bases and J lost 2, with 10 bases in between. CDR3 length: 13 amino acids. From germline, CDR1 is DFQATT and CDR2 SNEGSKA (reference sequence).

The chain recombines TRBV7-8 with TRBJ1-2; no reliable D call. CDR3 length: 16 residues. The ends were cut back, 8 bases at V and 0 bases at J, with 19 bases in the middle. Germline V gene sequence: CDR1 SGHVS, CDR2 FQNEAQ. The CDR3 bases are TGTGCCAGCTCCCCTTCCTCGAGAGGAGCTAACTATGGCTACACCTTC. This translates into CASSPSSRGANYGYTF.

This clonotype was detected ten times or more. The CDR3 DNA follows: TGCGCCAGCAGCTTGGCCGGACTAGCGGGAGTAAAATACGAGCAGTACTTC. This sequence encodes CASSLAGLAGVKYEQYF. The V gene is TRBV5-1, the J gene TRBJ2-7; TRBD2 matches at 13 bases. Germline-derived CDR1 and CDR2 are SGHRS and YFSETQ. V lost 0 bases to trimming and J lost 4 bases; unmatched junction nucleotides: 7. CDR3 size: 17 residues.

This clonotype was seen ten or more times. The chain has TRBV12-3 or TRBV12-4 and TRBJ1-5; tentative D call: TRBD1 (6 bases). V dropped 3 bases and J dropped 3 bases, with 12 bases sitting between them. The CDR3 extends over 15 amino acids. In DNA, the CDR3 is TGTGCCAGCAGTTTCTCGGGGGCCCTCAATCAGCCCCAGCATTTT. Residues: CASSFSGALNQPQHF.

This clonotype was counted ten times or more. This chain joins TRBV7-6 and TRBJ2-5; 9 bases are shared with TRBD1. The CDR3 spans 17 residues. Per germline, CDR1 SGHVS and CDR2 FNYEAQ. J was trimmed by 5 bases and V by 4 bases; bases with no gene match: 14. The CDR3 sequence is CASSSRVIVDRGETQYF. The CDR3 DNA reads TGTGCCAGCAGCTCCAGGGTGATCGTGGACAGGGGCGAGACCCAGTACTTC. Using reference TRBV7-6 and TRBJ2-5 for the parts outside the CDR3, the full variable domain is GAGVSQSPRYKVTKRGQDVALRCDPISGHVSLYWYRQALGQGPEFLTYFNYEAQQDKSGLPNDRFSAERPEGSISTLTIQRTEQRDSAMYRCASSSRVIVDRGETQYFGPGTRLLVL.

The table lists this clonotype with many counts. The chain uses TRBV7-9 and TRBJ2-2, with 7 positions matching TRBD2. J gave up 1 base and V 6 bases, and 2 bases lay outside the gene matches. Germline V gene sequence: CDR1 SEHNR, CDR2 FQNEAQ (reference sequence). CDR3 size: 14 residues. CDR3 amino acids: CASRTGGNTGELFF. CDR3 nucleotides: TGTGCCAGCAGGACGGGAGGGAACACCGGGGAGCTGTTTTTT.

The rearrangement joins TRBV2 to TRBJ2-1; D might be TRBD2 (6 bases). CDR1 is SNHLY and CDR2 is FYNNEI in the germline V gene. This CDR3 has 11 residues. V lost 7 bases and J 13 bases, leaving 14 bases between the germline ends. CDR3: CASTRREFQFF. DNA for the CDR3: TGTGCCAGCACCCGGAGGGAGTTCCAGTTCTTC.

At least ten counts were recorded for this clonotype. V gene TRBV20-1 combines with J gene TRBJ2-4; D not certain. V was cut by 3 bases and J by 0 bases, with 9 bases left in between. This CDR3 is 14 amino acids long. The germline CDR1 and CDR2 sequences are DFQATT and SNEGSKA (reference sequence). The CDR3 DNA is TGCAGTGCTAGCCCCACCCTAGCCAAAAACATTCAGTACTTC. Its protein product is CSASPTLAKNIQYF.